This TCR beta chain was found in a study of control samples from healthy donors and cancer patients. TCRdb's copy holds only in-frame clones and misses some; the assay was immunoSEQ multiplex PCR. The table records about 150,000 clones, approximately 92% of them present only once. With 0 bases removed from V and 3 bases from J, the gap between germline ends came to 18 bases. In germline, CDR1 is SGHDN, CDR2 FVKESK. The CDR3 extends over 17 amino acids. The source material was blood. The clonotype originates from a woman aged 40 to 50 in good health. This chain joins TRBV14 and TRBJ2-7; D is ambiguous. CDR3 coding DNA: TGTGCCAGCAGCCAAGACCCTCATTCCCCCGCTATCTACGAGCAGTACTTC. Translated: CASSQDPHSPAIYEQYF.